This is a list of T cell receptor beta chains from one sample in a study of blood T cell repertoires in COVID-19. Profiled with immunoSEQ multiplex PCR; TCRdb holds only in-frame clones, not every one. The sample consists of 350,000 to 450,000 clones, around 83% of them appearing once. The sample consisted of PBMCs or T cells enriched from blood (not recorded which). Every receptor here comes from a woman in her forties or fifties who had recovered from COVID-19. CDR3s include the opening cysteine and the closing phenylalanine or tryptophan. Each record gives: J gene, clone size, V gene, D gene, CDR3 DNA, CDR3 protein. D genes are given only for firm matches. Clone size is not always given. Where it is, it says once, few, many or a class for expanded clones.

TRBJ2-1,-,TRBV6-5,-,TGTGCCAGCACAGCGGGTGCCTCCTACAATGAGCAGTTCTTC,CASTAGASYNEQFF
TRBJ2-2,many,TRBV4-1,-,TGCGCCAGCAGCCAAGATCGGTCGGGTGGCACCGGGGAGCTGTTTTTT,CASSQDRSGGTGELFF
TRBJ2-2,-,TRBV5-8,TRBD1,TGTGCCAGCAGCCCCGGGACAGTGAACACCGGGGAGCTGTTTTTT,CASSPGTVNTGELFF
TRBJ2-1,-,TRBV14,-,TGTGCCAGCAGCCAAGGTTTAGGGAGGATTTCTTCCAATGAGCAGTTCTTC,CASSQGLGRISSNEQFF
TRBJ2-7,-,TRBV5-6,TRBD1,TGTGCCAGCAGCTTACGACAGGGAAACTACGAGCAGTACTTC,CASSLRQGNYEQYF
TRBJ2-7,-,TRBV27,TRBD1,TGTGCCAGCAGTTTGCTTACGGGACAGGGGATCTACGAGCAGTACTTC,CASSLLTGQGIYEQYF
TRBJ2-2,once,TRBV2,TRBD2,TGTGCCAGCAGGGGACTAGCGGGAGTATCCGGGGAGCTGTTTTTT,CASRGLAGVSGELFF
TRBJ1-4,-,TRBV7-2,-,TGTGCCAGCAGTCGCGGACAGTACCCAACTAATGAAAAACTGTTTTTT,CASSRGQYPTNEKLFF
TRBJ1-5,-,TRBV3-1/TRBV3-2,-,TGTGCCAGCAGCCAAGATATGGCAAAGGGAGGACCCCAGCATTTT,CASSQDMAKGGPQHF
TRBJ1-4,once,TRBV29-1,-,TGCAGCGTTGAGCTGCCAGGTGAAAAACTGTTTTTT,CSVELPGEKLFF
TRBJ1-2,-,TRBV29-1,TRBD1,TGCAGCGTCGCGACAGGGGAGTACGGCTACACCTTC,CSVATGEYGYTF
TRBJ1-1,few,TRBV7-9,-,TGTGCCAGCAACACGGGGGTTTACACTGAAGCTTTCTTT,CASNTGVYTEAFF
TRBJ1-5,once,TRBV30,TRBD1,TGTGCCTGGAGTTCAGGGACAGGGGGCCAGCCCCAGCATTTT,CAWSSGTGGQPQHF
TRBJ1-5,-,TRBV7-9,-,TGTGCCAGCAGCCAACTAGGTCAGCCCCAGCATTTT,CASSQLGQPQHF
TRBJ1-2,-,TRBV9,-,TGTGCCAGCAGCGTAGAGGGGGGGTCCAACTATGGCTACACCTTC,CASSVEGGSNYGYTF
TRBJ2-3,-,TRBV7-3,TRBD1,TGTGCCAGCAGCCGAGGGGGCCACACAGATACGCAGTATTTT,CASSRGGHTDTQYF
TRBJ1-6,-,TRBV21-1,-,TGTGCCAGCTACGGGCCCTTAACCGGGACACCCACCGATACTTATAATTCACCCCTCCACTTT,CASYGPLTGTPTDTYNSPLHF
TRBJ1-2,-,TRBV5-1,TRBD1,TGCGCCAGCAGCCCCGGGACAGGGGGCTATTCAGGGCCTGGCTACACCTTC,CASSPGTGGYSGPGYTF
TRBJ1-1,few,TRBV4-3,-,TGCGCCAGCAGCCAAGACTCCGGGTTCGGGACTGAAGCTTTCTTT,CASSQDSGFGTEAFF
TRBJ2-6,-,TRBV7-6,-,TGTGCCAGCAGCTTAGAAGGGGCTGGGGCCAACGTCCTGACTTTC,CASSLEGAGANVLTF
TRBJ1-2,-,TRBV1,-,TGCACCAGCAGCCAAGGTCGATGGGGGCGAAGGAGGAGCTATGGCTACACCTTC,CTSSQGRWGRRRSYGYTF
TRBJ2-7,-,TRBV7-9,TRBD2,TGTGCCAGCAGCTTTTACAGCGGGAGTGACTACGAGCAGTACTTC,CASSFYSGSDYEQYF
TRBJ1-1,-,TRBV3-1/TRBV3-2,-,TGTGCCAGCAGCCTGAATGGTCTAGGGAACACTGAAGCTTTCTTT,CASSLNGLGNTEAFF
TRBJ2-7,-,TRBV6-2/TRBV6-3,-,TGTGCCAGCAGTTATATTAGGCGGGAGCAGTACTTC,CASSYIRREQYF
TRBJ2-7,-,TRBV9,-,TGTGCCAGCAGCATAAGCCCCCAGCAGTACTTC,CASSISPQQYF
TRBJ2-1,-,TRBV7-9,-,TGTGCCAGCAGCCCCGGACAAGGCTACAATGAGCAGTTCTTC,CASSPGQGYNEQFF
TRBJ1-2,-,TRBV6-5,-,TGTGCCAGCAGGACCAGGTCAGGGTGGAACTATGGCTACACCTTC,CASRTRSGWNYGYTF